Presented here are 30 T cell receptor beta chains from one specimen sequenced in a study of blood T cell repertoires in COVID-19. Produced via immunoSEQ multiplex PCR; TCRdb's table is partial and in-frame only. The sample has 250,000 to 300,000 clones, approximately 79% seen once. Sequenced sample: PBMCs or T cells enriched from blood (not recorded which). Receptors were obtained from a man aged 25 to 40 with acute COVID-19.

The chain couples TRBV15 to TRBJ2-5, with 10 bases fitting TRBD1. CDR3 length: 15 amino acids. J gave up 3 bases and V 9 bases, and 10 bases lay outside the gene matches. Germline values: CDR1 LNHNV, CDR2 YYDKDF (reference sequence). CDR3 nucleotides: TGTGCCACGGTAAATTCCGGGACAGGGGAAGAGACCCAGTACTTC. This translates into CATVNSGTGEETQYF.

The rearrangement joins TRBV5-4 to TRBJ2-1; 7 positions agree with TRBD2. Germline CDR1 SGHNT, CDR2 YYREEE (reference sequence). CDR3 length: 16 residues. Trimming removed 4 bases from V and 3 bases from J; junction bases left unmatched: 10. CDR3 in amino acids: CASSPAGSQIYNEQFF. The DNA of the CDR3 is TGTGCCAGCAGCCCAGCGGGGAGTCAAATCTACAATGAGCAGTTCTTC. Together with reference TRBV5-4 and TRBJ2-1, the CDR3 gives the full variable domain: ETGVTQSPTHLIKTRGQQVTLRCSSQSGHNTVSWYQQALGQGPQFIFQYYREEENGRGNFPPRFSGLQFPNYSSELNVNALELDDSALYLCASSPAGSQIYNEQFFGPGTRLTVL.

The chain links TRBV7-9 to TRBJ2-2; 8 nucleotides align to TRBD1. The CDR3 is 17 amino acids. Per germline, CDR1 SEHNR and CDR2 FQNEAQ (reference sequence). V shed 5 bases and J 2 bases; nucleotides not matched to a gene: 10. CDR3 coding DNA: TGTGCCAGCAGCCCCCAGGGGGCACGGTCAAACACCGGGGAGCTGTTTTTT. Translated, it gives CASSPQGARSNTGELFF.

This clone was counted a few times. The chain is built from TRBV19 and TRBJ1-5; D gene uncertain. V lost 4 bases, J lost 1 base, and 11 bases lay in between. The CDR3 totals 15 residues. Germline V gene data show CDR1 as LNHDA and CDR2 as SQIVND (reference sequence). CDR3 region: CASSTQVWSNQPQHF. The CDR3, as DNA: TGTGCCAGTAGTACTCAGGTTTGGAGCAATCAGCCCCAGCATTTT.

The V gene is TRBV2, the J gene TRBJ2-2; D possibly corresponds to TRBD2 (6 bases). The CDR3 contains 14 residues. Germline assignment: CDR1 SNHLY and CDR2 FYNNEI. V lost 8 bases, J lost 2 bases, and 12 bases lay in between. The CDR3, as DNA: TGTGCCAGCCAGGGACTCCTTAACACCGGGGAGCTGTTTTTT. Its translation is CASQGLLNTGELFF.

This clone was observed a handful of times. The V and J genes are TRBV6-5 and TRBJ1-6; TRBD1 agrees at 8 bases. The CDR3 length is 13 residues. CDR1 and CDR2 (germline): MNHEY, SVGAGI. With 6 bases clipped from V and 9 bases from J, the junction kept 4 bases outside the gene matches. This CDR3 is CASRLTGVSPLHF. The CDR3 region has the DNA TGTGCCAGCAGGTTGACAGGGGTTTCACCCCTCCACTTT.

Worth noting for this clone: At the DNA level, this CDR3 is encoded by other sequences in the same sample as well. V and J are TRBV20-1 and TRBJ2-1; the D is unclear. Deletions cut 2 bases from V and 7 bases from J, with 6 bases between. The V gene's germline CDR1 is DFQATT and CDR2 SNEGSKA (reference sequence). The CDR3 extends over 11 amino acids. CDR3 amino acids: CSARRENEQFF. CDR3 DNA: TGCAGTGCTAGAAGAGAGAATGAGCAGTTCTTC.

CDR3 bases: TGTGCCAGCAGCCCGACTTGGAACACTGAAGCTTTCTTT. Amino acid sequence: CASSPTWNTEAFF. This sequence joins TRBV5-6 and TRBJ1-1; no definite D call. This CDR3 contains 13 residues. V shed 4 bases and J shed 1 base, with 8 bases lying between them. CDR1 and CDR2 from the germline V gene are SGHDT and YYEEEE.

V usage is TRBV6-2 or TRBV6-3 and J usage is TRBJ2-1; 9 nucleotides match TRBD1. V lost 6 bases to trimming and J lost 7 bases; unmatched junction nucleotides: 10. The CDR3 length is 15 residues. Germline V gives CDR1 MNHEY, CDR2 SVGEGT. CDR3 amino acids: CASSPGTGNYNEQFF. The DNA of the CDR3 is TGTGCCAGCAGCCCCGGGACAGGGAATTATAATGAGCAGTTCTTC.

The chain couples TRBV4-3 to TRBJ2-2, with D perhaps TRBD1 (5 bases). Trimming took off 1 base at V and 2 bases at J, with 14 bases between the two ends. This CDR3 is built from 17 residues. The germline V gene has CDR1 LGHNA and CDR2 YSLEER. The CDR3 spells CASSQVTLQGNTGELFF. The CDR3 DNA is TGCGCCAGCAGCCAAGTCACACTCCAGGGAAACACCGGGGAGCTGTTTTTT.

The V and J genes are TRBV24-1 and TRBJ2-1; possible D gene TRBD1, 5 bases. The CDR3 is made up of 13 amino acids. Germline lookup yields CDR1 KGHDR and CDR2 SFDVKD. CDR3 bases: TGTCCACACCGGGCAGGGACCTACAATGAGCAGTTCTTC. It encodes CPHRAGTYNEQFF.

This sequence joins TRBV4-2 and TRBJ1-5, with 9 bases that match TRBD1. Trimming removed 4 bases from V and 2 bases from J; junction bases left unmatched: 9. Germline V gene data show CDR1 as LGHNA and CDR2 as YNFKEQ. This CDR3 has 17 amino acids. The CDR3 nucleotides read TGTGCCAGCAGCCGAACCACAGGGGGCTCTGGCAATCAGCCCCAGCATTTT. This translates into CASSRTTGGSGNQPQHF.

This clone was picked up a small number of times. The V call is TRBV7-8, the J call TRBJ2-1, with 9 positions matching TRBD1. The J segment lost 2 bases and the V segment lost 6 bases, leaving 2 bases of the junction unmatched. CDR3 length: 14 amino acids. Germline V gene lookup returns CDR1 SGHVS and CDR2 FQNEAQ. CDR3 sequence: CASRHRGPYNEQFF. In nucleotides, the CDR3 is TGTGCCAGCAGGCACAGGGGGCCCTACAATGAGCAGTTCTTC.

The J gene is TRBJ2-1, the V gene TRBV15, with a possible D match to TRBD1 (5 bases). The CDR3 runs to 14 residues. Trimming shortened V by 4 bases and J by 13 bases, and 20 bases separated the two germline ends. Germline lookup yields CDR1 LNHNV and CDR2 YYDKDF (reference sequence). The CDR3 loop is CATSTSGAWVEQFF. The CDR3 DNA sequence: TGTGCCACCAGCACCTCTGGGGCTTGGGTTGAACAGTTCTTC.

CDR3 amino acids: CAISEPGQVSGEAFF. DNA of the CDR3: TGTGCCATCAGTGAGCCGGGACAGGTATCGGGTGAAGCTTTCTTT. The rearrangement joins TRBV10-3 to TRBJ1-1; 8 bases are shared with TRBD1. Germline CDR1 reads ENHRY; CDR2 reads SYGVKD. The CDR3 covers 15 residues. The junction had 9 bases not matched to a gene; V was cut back by 2 bases and J by 7 bases.

This clone has more than one count but fewer than ten. CDR3: CATWDSSYEQYV. The CDR3, as DNA: TGTGCCACCTGGGACAGCTCCTACGAGCAGTACGTC. This chain connects TRBV6-4 to TRBJ2-7, with 7 bases that match TRBD1. The CDR3 runs 12 residues. Germline CDR1 and CDR2: MRHNA and SNTAGT. V was pared by 10 bases and J by 0 bases, with 3 bases of the junction left unmatched.

The V call is TRBV15, the J call TRBJ1-5; D uncertain. This CDR3 contains 13 residues. Per germline, CDR1 LNHNV and CDR2 YYDKDF (reference sequence). V gave up 0 bases and J gave up 11 bases, with 11 bases separating them. The CDR3 DNA sequence: TGTGCCACCAGCAGAGATTCGGGATGGGCCCAGCATTTT. Protein: CATSRDSGWAQHF.

This rearrangement joins TRBV27 to TRBJ1-2; the D gene is possibly TRBD1 (6 bases). The germline V gene encodes CDR1 MNHEY and CDR2 SMNVEV (reference sequence). V was pared by 6 bases and J by 4 bases, with 9 bases between. The CDR3 has 12 amino acids. CDR3 sequence reads: CASRGAGYGYTF. CDR3 bases: TGTGCCAGCAGGGGGGCAGGCTATGGCTACACCTTC.

The chain carries TRBV2 and TRBJ1-1; 8 bases match TRBD1. There are 14 residues in the CDR3. Trimming removed 6 bases from V and 1 base from J; junction bases left unmatched: 4. From germline, CDR1 is SNHLY and CDR2 FYNNEI. The CDR3 nucleotides read TGTGCCAGCAGCGTTGACAGGGGGAACACTGAAGCTTTCTTT. Its translation: CASSVDRGNTEAFF.

Points on this clone: Other DNA sequences in this sample translate to the same CDR3. V usage is TRBV24-1 and J usage is TRBJ2-2; 8 bases agree with TRBD1. Germline values: CDR1 KGHDR, CDR2 SFDVKD. There are 16 residues in the CDR3. The J segment lost 2 bases and the V segment lost 3 bases, leaving 4 bases of the junction unmatched. CDR3 in amino acids: CATSDLGQGNTGELFF. The CDR3, as DNA: TGTGCCACCAGTGATCTCGGACAGGGAAACACCGGGGAGCTGTTTTTT.

The V gene is TRBV12-5, the J gene TRBJ2-1, with D maybe TRBD2 (6 bases). This CDR3 has 15 amino acids. CDR1 and CDR2 from the germline V gene are LGHNT and FRNRAP. Trimming shortened V by 5 bases and J by 8 bases, and 19 bases separated the two germline ends. The DNA for the CDR3 is TGTGCTAGTGGTCCCACGGCCGTCTGGGGGGATGAGCAGTTCTTC. It translates to CASGPTAVWGDEQFF. Supplemented by reference TRBV12-5 and TRBJ2-1, the full variable domain reads DARVTQTPRHKVTEMGQEVTMRCQPILGHNTVFWYRQTMMQGLELLAYFRNRAPLDDSGMPKDRFSAEMPDATLATLKIQPSEPRDSAVYFCASGPTAVWGDEQFFGPGTRLTVL.

The chain carries TRBV11-2 and TRBJ1-2; no firm D call. V dropped 0 bases and J dropped 2 bases, with 4 bases sitting between them. The CDR3 has 13 amino acids. Per germline, CDR1 SGHAT and CDR2 FQNNGV. The CDR3 DNA reads as TGTGCCAGCAGCTTAGAAGCCAACTATGGCTACACCTTC. Translation: CASSLEANYGYTF.

This clone turned up a few times. The chain uses TRBV24-1 and TRBJ2-1, with 11 bases aligning to TRBD2. This CDR3 is built from 18 residues. From germline, CDR1 is KGHDR and CDR2 SFDVKD. The trim removed 4 bases at V and 0 bases at J, leaving 7 bases unmatched. The CDR3 sequence is CATSDPTSGSNSYNEQFF. Here the CDR3 DNA reads TGTGCCACCAGTGACCCCACTAGCGGGAGCAACTCCTACAATGAGCAGTTCTTC.

V usage is TRBV18 and J usage is TRBJ2-5, with TRBD2 identical over 11 bases. This CDR3 is 13 amino acids long. Germline loops: CDR1 KGHSH, CDR2 LQKENI. V lost 6 bases, J lost 11 bases, and 8 bases stayed unmatched. CDR3 residues: CASSTSGEMPQYF. The DNA of the CDR3 is TGTGCCAGCTCGACTAGCGGGGAGATGCCACAGTACTTC.

The chain has TRBV18 and TRBJ2-5; D possibly corresponds to TRBD2 (6 bases). V was pared by 4 bases and J by 2 bases, with 11 bases between. Germline assignment: CDR1 KGHSH and CDR2 LQKENI. The CDR3 has 14 residues. For the CDR3, the DNA is TGTGCCAGCTCACGATCTGGGGGGCAAGAGACCCAGTACTTC. Its translation: CASSRSGGQETQYF.

The chain joins TRBV9 to TRBJ2-3; D unclear. Germline CDR1 is SGDLS and CDR2 is YYNGEE. The CDR3 length is 14 residues. V was clipped by 2 bases and J by 6 bases, with 13 bases between them. The CDR3 nucleotides are TGTGCCAGCAGCGTGAGAACCCCCGCGGATACGCAGTATTTT. This codes for CASSVRTPADTQYF.

The sample holds many counts of this clone. This rearrangement joins TRBV19 to TRBJ1-5; D is uncertain. This CDR3 has 17 residues. V gave up 7 bases and J gave up 2 bases, with 21 bases separating them. Germline values: CDR1 LNHDA, CDR2 SQIVND (reference sequence). CDR3 amino acids: CASTDLLRGSGNQPQHF. CDR3 sequence (DNA): TGTGCCAGTACCGACCTACTCCGGGGATCGGGCAATCAGCCCCAGCATTTT.

The chain uses TRBV7-2 and TRBJ1-5, with a tentative D call TRBD1 (5 bases). Germline V gene lookup returns CDR1 SGHTA and CDR2 FQGNSA. This CDR3 region has 15 residues. Trimming shortened V by 5 bases and J by 7 bases, and 18 bases separated the two germline ends. The CDR3 sequence is CASSRSGDLGQPQHF. The CDR3 DNA sequence: TGTGCCAGCAGCCGGTCGGGGGACCTTGGACAGCCCCAGCATTTT.

The chain links TRBV28 to TRBJ2-2, with 8 bases identical to TRBD1. Germline assignment: CDR1 MDHEN and CDR2 SYDVKM. The V segment lost 9 bases and the J segment 3 bases; nucleotides outside the gene matches: 9. This CDR3 comprises 15 residues. CDR3 coding DNA: TGTGCCAGTGACAAACAGGGGGTGTACACCGGGGAGCTGTTTTTT. It codes for CASDKQGVYTGELFF.

V and J are TRBV28 and TRBJ2-1, with 7 bases that match TRBD1. Germline V lookup: CDR1 MDHEN, CDR2 SYDVKM. The V segment lost 5 bases and the J segment 4 bases; nucleotides outside the gene matches: 11. This CDR3 region has 16 residues. CDR3 loop: CASSPHRGITYNEQFF. The CDR3, as DNA: TGTGCCAGCAGTCCCCACAGGGGAATAACGTACAATGAGCAGTTCTTC.